This TCR beta chain was obtained from a study of T cell changes during pregnancy in multiple sclerosis. J was trimmed by 8 bases and V by 3 bases; bases with no gene match: 9. The germline V gene encodes CDR1 LNHDA and CDR2 SQIVND (reference sequence). The CDR3 runs 16 residues. Profiling relied on immunoSEQ multiplex PCR, and the TCRdb table lists in-frame clones only, not all of them. The repertoire holds 50,000 or so clones, 90% to 95% seen once, with roughly 0.36% in the top ten. The origin of this receptor is a female donor with multiple sclerosis, enrolled in a pregnancy study. The rearrangement links TRBV19 to TRBJ2-1; 11 nucleotides line up with TRBD1. The sample in question was CD4+ T cells from peripheral blood mononuclear cells, obtained before pregnancy. The CDR3 is CASSIYGTGGRDEQFF. The CDR3 bases are TGTGCCAGTAGTATCTACGGGACAGGGGGGCGAGATGAGCAGTTCTTC.